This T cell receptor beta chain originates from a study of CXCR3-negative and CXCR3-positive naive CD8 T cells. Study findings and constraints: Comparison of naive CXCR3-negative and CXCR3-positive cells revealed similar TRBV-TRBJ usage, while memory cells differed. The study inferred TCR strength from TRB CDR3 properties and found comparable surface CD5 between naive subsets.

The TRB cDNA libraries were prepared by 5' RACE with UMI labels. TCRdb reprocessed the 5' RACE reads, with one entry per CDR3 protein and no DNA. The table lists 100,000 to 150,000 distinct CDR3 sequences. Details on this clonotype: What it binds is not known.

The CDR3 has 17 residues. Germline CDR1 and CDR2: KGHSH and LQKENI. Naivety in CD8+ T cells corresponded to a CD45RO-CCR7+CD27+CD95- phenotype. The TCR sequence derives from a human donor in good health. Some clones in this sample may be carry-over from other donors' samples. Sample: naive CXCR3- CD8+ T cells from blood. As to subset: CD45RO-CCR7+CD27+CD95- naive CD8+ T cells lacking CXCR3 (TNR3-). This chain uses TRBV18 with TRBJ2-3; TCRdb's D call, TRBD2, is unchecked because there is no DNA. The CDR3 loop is CASSPPPGAGDTDTQYF.